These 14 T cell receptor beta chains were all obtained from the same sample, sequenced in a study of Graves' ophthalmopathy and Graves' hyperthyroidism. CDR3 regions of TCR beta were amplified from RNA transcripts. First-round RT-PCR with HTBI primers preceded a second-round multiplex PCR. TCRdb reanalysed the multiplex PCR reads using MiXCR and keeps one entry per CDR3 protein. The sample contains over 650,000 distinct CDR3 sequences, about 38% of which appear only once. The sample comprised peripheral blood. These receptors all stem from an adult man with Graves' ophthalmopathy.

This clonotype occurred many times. CDR3 residues: CATSRGFDRSYEQYF. CDR3 DNA: TGTGCCACCAGCAGGGGATTTGACCGGTCCTACGAGCAGTACTTC. This chain connects TRBV15 to TRBJ2-7; D remains unclear. The CDR3 length is 15 residues. V gave up 3 bases and J gave up 1 base, with 13 bases separating them. Looked up from germline, CDR1 is LNHNV and CDR2 is YYDKDF (reference sequence).

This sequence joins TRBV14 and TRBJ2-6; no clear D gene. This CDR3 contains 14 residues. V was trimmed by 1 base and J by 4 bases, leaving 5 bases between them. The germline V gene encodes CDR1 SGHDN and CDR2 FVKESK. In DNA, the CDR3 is TGTGCCAGCAGCCAAGTCGCGGGGGCCAACGTCCTGACTTTC. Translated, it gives CASSQVAGANVLTF.

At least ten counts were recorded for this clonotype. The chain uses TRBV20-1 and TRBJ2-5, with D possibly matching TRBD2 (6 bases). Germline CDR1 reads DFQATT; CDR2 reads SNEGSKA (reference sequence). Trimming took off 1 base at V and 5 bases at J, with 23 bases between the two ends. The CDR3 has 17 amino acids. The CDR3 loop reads CSARVARLEGAGETQYF. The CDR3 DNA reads TGCAGTGCTAGAGTGGCGAGACTAGAGGGAGCAGGGGAGACCCAGTACTTC.

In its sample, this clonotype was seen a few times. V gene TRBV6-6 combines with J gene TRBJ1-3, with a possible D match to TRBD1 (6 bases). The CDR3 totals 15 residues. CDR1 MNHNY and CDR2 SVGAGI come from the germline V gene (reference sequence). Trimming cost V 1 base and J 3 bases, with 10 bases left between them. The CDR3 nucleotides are TGTGCCAGCAGTTACTTACAGGGTCATGGAAACACCATATATTTT. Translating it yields CASSYLQGHGNTIYF.

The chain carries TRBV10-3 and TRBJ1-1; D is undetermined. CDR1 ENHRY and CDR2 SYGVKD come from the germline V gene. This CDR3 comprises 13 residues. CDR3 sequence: CARAGSMNTEAFF. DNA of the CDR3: TGTGCTAGAGCAGGCAGCATGAACACTGAAGCTTTCTTT.

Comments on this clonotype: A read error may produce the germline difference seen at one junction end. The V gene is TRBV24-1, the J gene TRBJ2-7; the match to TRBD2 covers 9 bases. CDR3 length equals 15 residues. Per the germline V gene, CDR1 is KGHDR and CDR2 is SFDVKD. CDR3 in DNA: TGTGCCACCAGTGAAGCTAGCGGGACTACCGGGGAGCTGTACTTC. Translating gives CATSEASGTTGELYF.

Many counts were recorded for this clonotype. CDR3 DNA sequence: TGTGCCAGCAGTGGTGTTGGAGTCTTCAATTCACCCCTCCACTTT. It yields the protein CASSGVGVFNSPLHF. The rearrangement joins TRBV12-3 or TRBV12-4 to TRBJ1-6; no definite D call. Trimming cost V 5 bases and J 7 bases, with 15 bases left between them. The CDR3 covers 15 residues.

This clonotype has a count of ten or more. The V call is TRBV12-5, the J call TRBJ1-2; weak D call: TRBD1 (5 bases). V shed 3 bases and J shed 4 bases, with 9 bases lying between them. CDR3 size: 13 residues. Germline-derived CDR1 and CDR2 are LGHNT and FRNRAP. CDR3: CASGLDSRYGYTF. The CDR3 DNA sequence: TGTGCTAGTGGTTTAGACAGCCGCTATGGCTACACCTTC.

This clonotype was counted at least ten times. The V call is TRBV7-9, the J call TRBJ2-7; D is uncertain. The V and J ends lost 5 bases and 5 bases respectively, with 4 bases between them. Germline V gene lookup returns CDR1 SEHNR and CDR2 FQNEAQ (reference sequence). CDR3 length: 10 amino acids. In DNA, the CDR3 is TGTGCCAGCAGCAACGACGAGCAGTACTTC. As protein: CASSNDEQYF. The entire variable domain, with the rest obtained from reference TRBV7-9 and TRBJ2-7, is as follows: DTGVSQNPRHKITKRGQNVTFRCDPISEHNRLYWYRQTLGQGPEFLTYFQNEAQLEKSRLLSDRFSAERPKGSFSTLEIQRTEQGDSAMYLCASSNDEQYFGPGTRLTVT.

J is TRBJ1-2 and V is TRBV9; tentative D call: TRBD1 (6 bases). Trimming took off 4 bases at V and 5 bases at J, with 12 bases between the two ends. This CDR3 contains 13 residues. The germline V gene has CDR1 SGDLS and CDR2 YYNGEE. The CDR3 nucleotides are TGTGCCAGCAGCAACCCCACAGGGTATGGCTACACCTTC. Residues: CASSNPTGYGYTF.

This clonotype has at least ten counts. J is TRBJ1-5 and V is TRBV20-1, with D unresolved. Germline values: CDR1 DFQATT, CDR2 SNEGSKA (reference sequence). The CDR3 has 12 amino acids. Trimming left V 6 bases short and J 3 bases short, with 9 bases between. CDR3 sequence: CSALGPNQPQHF. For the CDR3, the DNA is TGCAGTGCGCTGGGCCCCAATCAGCCCCAGCATTTT.

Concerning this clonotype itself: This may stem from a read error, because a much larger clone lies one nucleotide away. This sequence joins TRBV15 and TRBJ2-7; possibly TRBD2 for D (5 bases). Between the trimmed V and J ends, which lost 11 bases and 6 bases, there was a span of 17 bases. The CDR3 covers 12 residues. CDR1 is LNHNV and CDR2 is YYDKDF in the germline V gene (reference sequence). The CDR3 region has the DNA TGTGCCGGCAGCCGTTCCCGGGGCGAGCAGTACTTC. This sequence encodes CAGSRSRGEQYF.

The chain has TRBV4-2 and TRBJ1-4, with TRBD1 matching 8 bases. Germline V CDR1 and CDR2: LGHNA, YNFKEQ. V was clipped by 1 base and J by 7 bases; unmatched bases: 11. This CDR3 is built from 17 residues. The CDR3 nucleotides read TGTGCCAGCAGCCAAGCCGGGCGACAGGGGCATTTTGAAAAACTGTTTTTT. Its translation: CASSQAGRQGHFEKLFF.

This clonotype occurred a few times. CDR3 bases: TGTGCCATCAGTGAGCGTGCGGGAGTAATAGATACGCAGTATTTT. Residues: CAISERAGVIDTQYF. V and J are TRBV10-3 and TRBJ2-3, with 7 bases aligning to TRBD2. Looked up from germline, CDR1 is ENHRY and CDR2 is SYGVKD. Trimming removed 2 bases from V and 5 bases from J; junction bases left unmatched: 7. The CDR3 totals 15 residues.